Listed below are T cell receptor beta chains from one sample, sequenced in a study of T cell repertoires in cytomegalovirus infection. TCRdb passed the reads through MiXCR, listing each CDR3 protein once. The sample lists 290,000 or so distinct CDR3 sequences, under 30% seen once, with approximately 15% in the top ten. Sequencing was carried out using PBMCs. These receptors were obtained from a human donor in good health (CMV status not recorded). Some clones in this sample may be carry-over from other donors' samples. Both conserved end residues are part of each CDR3. The D gene is left open where the match is weak. Clone size is given for some rows only: seen once, a few or many times, or a class if the clone is expanded.

V gene	clone size	D gene	J gene	CDR3 protein	CDR3 DNA
TRBV20-1	.	.	TRBJ2-1	CSARGVEQFF	TGCAGTGCTAGAGGAGTTGAGCAGTTCTTC
TRBV5-6	few	.	TRBJ2-5	CASSLEQNGQETQYF	TGTGCCAGCAGCTTGGAACAGAACGGCCAAGAGACCCAGTACTTC
TRBV20-1	.	.	TRBJ2-3	CSARDTWVSTDTQYF	TGCAGTGCTAGAGATACCTGGGTTAGCACAGATACGCAGTATTTT
TRBV28	.	.	TRBJ2-2	CAIWSGVTGELFF	TGTGCCATCTGGTCAGGGGTCACCGGGGAGCTGTTTTTT
TRBV28	few	.	TRBJ1-4	CASSGQTPNEKLFF	TGTGCCAGCTCCGGACAGACCCCTAATGAAAAACTGTTTTTT
TRBV30	few	TRBD1	TRBJ1-4	CAWAPDRGDEKLFF	TGTGCCTGGGCCCCGGACAGGGGAGATGAAAAACTGTTTTTT
TRBV28	few	TRBD1	TRBJ1-6	CASELQGVSPLHF	TGTGCCAGTGAACTCCAGGGGGTTTCACCCCTCCACTTT
TRBV4-1	.	.	TRBJ2-1	CASSQEAGGPNEQFF	TGCGCCAGCAGCCAAGAGGCCGGGGGGCCAAATGAGCAGTTCTTC
TRBV7-2	many	.	TRBJ2-3	CASSLPSLDTQYF	TGTGCCAGCAGCTTACCGAGCCTAGATACGCAGTATTTT
TRBV28	many	.	TRBJ2-7	CASSPYGRGTYEQYF	TGTGCCAGCAGTCCCTACGGCAGGGGTACCTACGAGCAGTACTTC
TRBV7-2	many	.	TRBJ1-4	CASSRGQITNEKLFF	TGTGCCAGCAGCCGAGGACAGATCACTAATGAAAAACTGTTTTTT
TRBV7-2	.	TRBD2	TRBJ2-3	CASSSQPGRSTDTQYF	TGTGCCAGCAGCTCCCAGCCCGGGAGGAGTACGGATACGCAGTATTTT
TRBV6-1	.	TRBD1	TRBJ1-1	CASSGQGAGTEAFF	TGTGCCAGCAGCGGACAGGGGGCCGGCACTGAAGCTTTCTTT
TRBV19	.	.	TRBJ2-3	CASSISSGAIHGTQYF	TGTGCCAGTAGTATCTCCTCGGGGGCCATTCATGGTACGCAGTATTTT
TRBV7-2	many	TRBD1	TRBJ2-7	CASSLMGTGRYEQYF	TGTGCCAGCAGCTTAATGGGGACAGGGCGCTACGAGCAGTACTTC
TRBV19	.	.	TRBJ2-4	CASSVPAKNIQYF	TGTGCCAGTAGTGTCCCAGCCAAAAACATTCAGTACTTC
TRBV7-2	.	.	TRBJ1-5	CASSLDNNQPQHF	TGTGCCAGCAGCTTAGACAACAATCAGCCCCAGCATTTT
TRBV5-6	.	.	TRBJ2-1	CASARAFEQFF	TGTGCCAGCGCCCGGGCCTTTGAGCAGTTCTTC
TRBV11-2	few	.	TRBJ2-1	CASSTQTLQPFF	TGTGCCAGCAGCACTCAGACACTCCAGCCGTTCTTC
TRBV7-6	many	.	TRBJ2-5	CASSQGYQETQYF	TGTGCCAGCAGCCAGGGCTACCAAGAGACCCAGTACTTC